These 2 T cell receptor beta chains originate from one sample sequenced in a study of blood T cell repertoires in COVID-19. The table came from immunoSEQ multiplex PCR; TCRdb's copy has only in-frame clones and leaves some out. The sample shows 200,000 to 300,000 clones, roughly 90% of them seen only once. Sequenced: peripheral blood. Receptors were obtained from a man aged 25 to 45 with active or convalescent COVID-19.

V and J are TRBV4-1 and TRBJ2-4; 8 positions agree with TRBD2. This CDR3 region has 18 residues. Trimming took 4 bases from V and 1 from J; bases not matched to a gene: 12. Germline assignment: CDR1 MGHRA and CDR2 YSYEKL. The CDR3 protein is CASSPSGGRMGAKNIQYF. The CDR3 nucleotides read TGCGCCAGCAGCCCCAGCGGGGGAAGGATGGGTGCCAAAAACATTCAGTACTTC.

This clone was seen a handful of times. The DNA of the CDR3 is TGTGCCAGTAGTGGGACAGGGTTCAATCAGCCCCAGCATTTT. Encoded protein: CASSGTGFNQPQHF. The chain joins TRBV19 to TRBJ1-5, with TRBD1 identical over 9 bases. CDR1 and CDR2 from the germline V gene are LNHDA and SQIVND (reference sequence). Germline trimming cut 5 bases from V and 3 bases from J; bases unmatched to any gene: 2. The CDR3 contains 14 residues. The whole variable domain, filled in from reference TRBV19 and TRBJ1-5, reads DGGITQSPKYLFRKEGQNVTLSCEQNLNHDAMYWYRQDPGQGLRLIYYSQIVNDFQKGDIAEGYSVSREKKESFPLTVTSAQKNPTAFYLCASSGTGFNQPQHFGDGTRLSIL.